These T cell receptor beta chains were read from a single sample in a study of blood T cells in healthy people across ages. MiXCR, applied by TCRdb to the 5' RACE reads, yields one record per CDR3 protein. The table lists 750,000 to 850,000 distinct CDR3 sequences, around 25% of them singletons. These same records also appear under a second study, on T cells of mothers and their children.

The sample consisted of blood. All receptors derive from a boy aged 5-17 years in good health. The CDR3 runs from the conserved cysteine through the conserved F or W. Fields, in order: V gene, clone size, J gene, CDR3 protein. Some rows have no size entry. The others give once, few or many, or a class for an expanded clone.

TRBV11-2	NA	TRBJ2-1	CASSSLEVEQFF
TRBV9	NA	TRBJ1-2	CASSVEGPGATYGYTF
TRBV20-1	NA	TRBJ2-6	CSATGGPFGANVLTF
TRBV20-1	few	TRBJ2-1	CSSRGTDNEQFF
TRBV5-1	NA	TRBJ2-1	CASSLAGPDNEQFF
TRBV2	NA	TRBJ1-6	CASTDGSFYNSPLHF
TRBV15	few	NA	CATSRIGQGYDEQYF
TRBV20-1	NA	TRBJ2-7	CSAREGLGPHEQYF
TRBV18	NA	TRBJ2-5	CASSPARPQETQYF
TRBV6-2/TRBV6-3	few	TRBJ2-1	CASSWSGMAQEQFF
TRBV12-3/TRBV12-4	NA	TRBJ2-1	CASSLRRGGSYNEQFF
TRBV5-6	NA	TRBJ1-1	CASSWGTGTSNTEAFF
TRBV28	NA	TRBJ2-5	CASSLVGTSATLETQHF
TRBV5-6	NA	TRBJ1-1	CASSLGGSDTEAFF
TRBV30	NA	TRBJ2-7	CAWREKRLALYEQYF
TRBV7-9	NA	TRBJ1-4	CASSELGAGEKLFF
TRBV7-6	NA	TRBJ2-3	CASSSGTLPTDTQYF
TRBV7-9	few	TRBJ2-3	CASSLAGVLPDTQYF
TRBV6-2/TRBV6-3	NA	TRBJ2-1	CASSYSVAASSYNEQFF
TRBV20-1	NA	TRBJ2-1	CSARGLAINEQFF
TRBV27	NA	TRBJ2-7	CASSMKFSYEQYF
TRBV25-1	few	NA	CASSDSGTANEQYF
TRBV7-2	NA	TRBJ2-1	CASSLVPQSSYNEQFF
TRBV7-2	few	NA	CVSSLDGRVAKGQFF
TRBV28	NA	TRBJ2-7	CASSLDRLAAYEQYF
TRBV7-7	NA	TRBJ2-5	CASSFGVGIETQYF
TRBV15	few	TRBJ2-2	CATSRDRGNTGELFF
TRBV7-2	few	TRBJ2-5	CASSLGLMEETQYF
TRBV14	few	TRBJ2-4	CASSLLAGKGGNIQYF
TRBV2	NA	TRBJ2-5	CASTYPAQGQETQYF
TRBV20-1	few	TRBJ1-1	CSATGRVNTGAFF
TRBV3-1	few	TRBJ2-5	CASSPIRQGETQYF
TRBV6-2/TRBV6-3	NA	TRBJ1-6	CASSVTPGGGSPLHF
TRBV7-2	many	TRBJ2-5	CASSLESWGTQYF
TRBV7-3	NA	TRBJ2-3	CASSLDGGKWGTDTQYF
TRBV29-1	few	TRBJ2-3	CSVEDGLALERTDTQYF
TRBV7-9	NA	TRBJ2-7	CASSSDVGGYEQYF
TRBV20-1	few	TRBJ2-7	CSAREGSRYEQYF
TRBV27	few	TRBJ2-1	CASRLTGTNEQFF
TRBV7-9	NA	NA	CASSTPSGKDNEQFF
TRBV20-1	few	TRBJ2-1	CSAPPAGAYNERFF
TRBV20-1	once	TRBJ2-1	CSARDIQSSYNEQFF
TRBV28	NA	TRBJ1-1	CASSLSAAGGSEAFF
TRBV7-2	NA	TRBJ2-7	CASSLVGASSYEQYF
TRBV5-1	few	TRBJ2-6	CASSHDSGANVLTF
TRBV9	few	TRBJ2-1	CASSVSGGALDEQFF
TRBV7-6	NA	TRBJ2-2	CASSLVSGRFTGELFF
TRBV4-1	few	TRBJ2-2	CASSQVAGELFF
TRBV9	NA	TRBJ2-7	CASSVVGSAAQDEQYF
TRBV12-3/TRBV12-4	NA	NA	CASSLGVAGAGDNEQFF
TRBV25-1	once	TRBJ1-2	CASTLGTNYGYTF
TRBV28	few	NA	CASSLGLAGPPGTQYF
TRBV4-3	NA	TRBJ1-4	CASSPTGAQTTLFF
TRBV9	many	NA	CASSANSGNYEQYF
TRBV5-6	NA	TRBJ1-5	CASSSGSRNQPQHF
TRBV28	few	TRBJ2-7	CATTGTQYEQYF
TRBV5-1	many	TRBJ2-2	CASSLGGNTGELFF
TRBV20-1	NA	TRBJ2-7	CSASRRVDYEQYF
TRBV10-3	few	TRBJ2-1	CATGGQEYNEQFF
TRBV2	NA	TRBJ2-7	CAGGTDRNYEQYF